These 31 T cell receptor beta chains share one sample of origin, sequenced in a study of blood T cells in healthy people across ages. Primers used in a second PCR of roughly 6 to 11 cycles were a sample-barcoded 5' primer and a J-beta primer mix. MiXCR, run by TCRdb on the 5' RACE reads, gives a single entry per CDR3 protein. The sample carries approximately 730,000 distinct CDR3 sequences, roughly 50% recorded once. The sequencing sample was made of blood. The receptor set was obtained from a man aged 80 or over in good health.

J is TRBJ1-1 and V is TRBV12-3 or TRBV12-4; 9 bases line up with TRBD1. CDR3 length: 14 residues. V was pared by 5 bases and J by 3 bases, with 4 bases of the junction left unmatched. The CDR3 protein is CASSPDRGHTEAFF. The CDR3 coding sequence is TGTGCCAGCAGTCCGGACAGGGGACACACTGAAGCTTTCTTT.

This clonotype was recorded only once. This chain connects TRBV20-1 to TRBJ2-7; the match to TRBD2 covers 12 bases. The CDR3 length is 14 residues. The germline gives CDR1 DFQATT, CDR2 SNEGSKA (reference sequence). V shed 5 bases and J 4 bases; nucleotides not matched to a gene: 6. CDR3 coding DNA: TGCAGTGCTCCATGGACTAGCGGGACTTACGAGCAGTACTTC. As protein: CSAPWTSGTYEQYF.

In this sample, this clonotype turned up many times. J is TRBJ2-5 and V is TRBV29-1, with D maybe TRBD1 (6 bases). The CDR3 loop spans 12 amino acids. V was pared by 3 bases and J by 5 bases, with 10 bases between. The V gene's germline CDR1 is SQVTM and CDR2 ANQGSEA. The CDR3 DNA follows: TGCAGCGTTGAGGGGGCGGACGAGACCCAGTACTTC. Protein sequence: CSVEGADETQYF.

The chain couples TRBV20-1 to TRBJ1-6; 7 nucleotides agree with TRBD1. Germline V gene data show CDR1 as DFQATT and CDR2 as SNEGSKA (reference sequence). This CDR3 region has 14 residues. V shed 5 bases and J 7 bases; nucleotides not matched to a gene: 8. CDR3 in amino acids: CSAEKGAANSPLHF. Written as DNA, the CDR3 is TGCAGTGCTGAGAAGGGGGCCGCGAATTCACCCCTCCACTTT.

There are a few counts of this clonotype. The chain links TRBV27 to TRBJ2-1; TRBD1 matches at 8 bases. Trimming took 6 bases from V and 4 from J; bases not matched to a gene: 11. Germline CDR1 MNHEY, CDR2 SMNVEV (reference sequence). This CDR3 is 16 amino acids long. The CDR3 loop is CASRSLDRGGYNEQFF. Written as DNA, the CDR3 is TGTGCCAGCAGGAGCCTAGACAGGGGAGGATACAATGAGCAGTTCTTC.

This clonotype was observed a few times. The genes are TRBV20-1 and TRBJ1-2; the D is unclear. The CDR3 extends over 12 amino acids. Trimming shortened V by 4 bases and J by 2 bases, and 8 bases separated the two germline ends. In germline, CDR1 is DFQATT, CDR2 SNEGSKA (reference sequence). The DNA of the CDR3 is TGCAGTGCTACAGGACGGAACTATGGCTACACCTTC. As protein: CSATGRNYGYTF.

This clonotype was recorded at least ten times. The CDR3 DNA follows: TGTGCCAGCAGTCGGACAGCAACTAATGAAAAACTGTTTTTT. This sequence encodes CASSRTATNEKLFF. The chain is built from TRBV21-1 and TRBJ1-4; the table's TRBD1 call for D was not verified on the DNA. TRBV21-1 is deemed a pseudogene. The CDR3 is made up of 14 amino acids.

This clonotype was observed a handful of times. The chain joins TRBV11-2 to TRBJ2-1, with D uncertain. V lost 0 bases, J lost 3 bases, and 6 bases lay in between. Germline V CDR1 and CDR2: SGHAT, FQNNGV. CDR3 length equals 14 residues. The DNA for the CDR3 is TGTGCCAGCAGCTTAGATCCGGTCTACAATGAGCAGTTCTTC. Its protein product is CASSLDPVYNEQFF.

V gene TRBV6-1 combines with J gene TRBJ2-7; 8 nucleotides line up with TRBD1. The V and J ends lost 8 bases and 1 base, in that order; junction bases with no gene match: 4. CDR1 is MNHNS, CDR2 SASEGT, per germline. CDR3 size: 13 residues. CDR3 sequence reads: CASGQGLSYEQYF. The DNA of the CDR3 is TGTGCCAGCGGACAGGGTCTTTCCTACGAGCAGTACTTC.

The rearrangement joins TRBV9 to TRBJ2-1; D not certain. V lost 4 bases, J lost 6 bases, and 17 bases lay in between. Per the germline V gene, CDR1 is SGDLS and CDR2 is YYNGEE. This CDR3 spans 15 amino acids. CDR3 coding DNA: TGTGCCAGCAGCCCTCCCGGGTCGGGCGTCAATGAGCAGTTCTTC. As protein: CASSPPGSGVNEQFF.

V usage is TRBV27 and J usage is TRBJ2-7; TRBD2 agrees at 8 bases. Germline CDR1 and CDR2: MNHEY and SMNVEV (reference sequence). The V and J ends lost 4 bases and 3 bases, in that order; junction bases with no gene match: 8. The CDR3 is 15 amino acids. CDR3 DNA sequence: TGTGCCAGCAGTTCTCCCCGGGAGGGCCTCTACGAGCAGTACTTC. This sequence encodes CASSSPREGLYEQYF.

This clonotype was observed a few times. The chain employs TRBV29-1 and TRBJ1-5; possible D gene TRBD1, 6 bases. Looked up from germline, CDR1 is SQVTM and CDR2 is ANQGSEA. V shed 5 bases and J shed 3 bases, with 11 bases lying between them. The CDR3 runs to 13 residues. CDR3 in DNA: TGCAGCGTTATACAGGGAATCAATCAGCCCCAGCATTTT. Protein: CSVIQGINQPQHF.

The rearrangement uses TRBV15 and TRBJ1-1, with a tentative D call TRBD1 (5 bases). The CDR3 extends over 17 amino acids. Trimming took 0 bases from V and 1 from J, leaving 15 bases between them. Germline loops: CDR1 LNHNV, CDR2 YYDKDF (reference sequence). This CDR3 is CATSRDGWGRANTEAFF. The CDR3 DNA is TGTGCCACCAGCAGAGATGGTTGGGGACGGGCGAACACTGAAGCTTTCTTT.

The chain uses TRBV20-1 and TRBJ2-7; 8 bases align to TRBD1. The V and J ends lost 5 bases and 0 bases, in that order; junction bases with no gene match: 9. Per the germline V gene, CDR1 is DFQATT and CDR2 is SNEGSKA (reference sequence). The CDR3 covers 15 residues. The DNA of the CDR3 is TGCAGTGCTCAAGCCCCGGGACAGGACTCCTACGAGCAGTACTTC. It is translated as CSAQAPGQDSYEQYF.

V gene TRBV15 combines with J gene TRBJ2-1; 9 bases are shared with TRBD2. This CDR3 spans 14 amino acids. The germline gives CDR1 LNHNV, CDR2 YYDKDF (reference sequence). V dropped 1 base and J dropped 9; count of bases not matched to a gene: 4. CDR3: CATSRGGLAREQFF. In DNA, the CDR3 is TGTGCCACCAGCAGAGGAGGACTAGCGCGTGAGCAGTTCTTC.

This rearrangement joins TRBV3-1 to TRBJ1-2; weak D call: TRBD1 (5 bases). The CDR3 totals 15 residues. CDR1 LGHDT and CDR2 YNNKEL come from the germline V gene (reference sequence). V was shortened by 4 bases and J by 4 bases, with 16 bases between the two germline ends. The CDR3 DNA reads TGTGCCAGCAGCCGCCAGGGTTCGGGGACCTATGGCTACACCTTC. This translates into CASSRQGSGTYGYTF.

This clonotype was observed many times. The chain has TRBV29-1 and TRBJ2-7; TRBD1 matches at 9 bases. Germline V gene sequence: CDR1 SQVTM, CDR2 ANQGSEA. The CDR3 is made up of 13 amino acids. Losses at the gene ends were 6 bases for V and 4 bases for J; bases not matched to a gene: 7. Here the CDR3 reads CSVPGTGRYEQYF. The CDR3 region has the DNA TGCAGCGTCCCCGGGACAGGGCGGTACGAGCAGTACTTC.

The chain joins TRBV5-1 to TRBJ2-7; D remains unclear. The end of the DNA is better explained by TRBJ2-5, so the J call may be wrong. Per the germline V gene, CDR1 is SGHRS and CDR2 is YFSETQ. This CDR3 spans 13 amino acids. CDR3 residues: CASSVGPTETQYF. The DNA of the CDR3 is TGCGCCAGCAGCGTGGGTCCCACGGAGACCCAGTACTTC.

This clonotype was counted only a few times. The CDR3 here is CATSGQGAGGYTF. The DNA for the CDR3 is TGTGCCACCAGTGGTCAGGGGGCCGGTGGCTACACCTTC. The chain combines TRBV24-1 with TRBJ1-2; 8 bases line up with TRBD1. The trim removed 5 bases at V and 7 bases at J, leaving 5 bases unmatched. Germline V gives CDR1 KGHDR, CDR2 SFDVKD. This CDR3 contains 13 residues.

This clonotype was seen just once. V and J are TRBV12-5 and TRBJ2-7, with unresolved D. V lost 5 bases to trimming and J lost 2 bases, with 7 bases between them. CDR3 length equals 12 residues. Germline V gene data show CDR1 as LGHNT and CDR2 as FRNRAP. The CDR3 spells CASGPMTYEQYF. In DNA, the CDR3 is TGTGCTAGTGGTCCCATGACCTACGAGCAGTACTTC. Filled out from reference TRBV12-5 and TRBJ2-7, the complete variable domain reads DARVTQTPRHKVTEMGQEVTMRCQPILGHNTVFWYRQTMMQGLELLAYFRNRAPLDDSGMPKDRFSAEMPDATLATLKIQPSEPRDSAVYFCASGPMTYEQYFGPGTRLTVT.

This chain links TRBV18 with TRBJ2-7; D gene ambiguous. V dropped 6 bases and J dropped 3 bases, with 9 bases sitting between them. The germline CDR1 and CDR2 sequences are KGHSH and LQKENI. CDR3 length: 12 residues. For the CDR3, the DNA is TGTGCCAGCTCCCCTAATGACTACGAGCAGTACTTC. Its translation: CASSPNDYEQYF.

A few counts support this clonotype. The chain combines TRBV6-6 with TRBJ2-4; 7 bases are a match to TRBD2. The CDR3 length is 13 residues. The J segment lost 2 bases and the V segment lost 11 bases, leaving 6 bases of the junction unmatched. Germline values: CDR1 MNHNY, CDR2 SVGAGI (reference sequence). CDR3 in DNA: TGTGCCGCTCGGGAGGTGTCCAAAAACATTCAGTACTTC. Translating gives CAAREVSKNIQYF.

The chain links TRBV2 to TRBJ1-5; D ambiguous. Germline CDR1 is SNHLY and CDR2 is FYNNEI. The CDR3 covers 12 residues. Trimming cost V 10 bases and J 10 bases, with 17 bases left between them. CDR3 nucleotide sequence: TGTGCCACCAGGACGGGTGGAAGTCCCCAGCATTTT. It yields the protein CATRTGGSPQHF.

The chain couples TRBV6-6 to TRBJ1-1, with TRBD1 matching over 11 bases. Germline loops: CDR1 MNHNY, CDR2 SVGAGI (reference sequence). The V and J ends lost 9 bases and 1 base, in that order; junction bases with no gene match: 4. The CDR3 spans 14 residues. The CDR3 here is CASRTGGENTEAFF. The DNA of the CDR3 is TGTGCCAGTAGGACAGGGGGCGAGAACACTGAAGCTTTCTTT.

This clonotype was counted only a few times. Here the CDR3 reads CASIERPLASSYEQYF. In DNA form, the CDR3 reads TGTGCCAGCATTGAGAGACCCCTAGCGAGTTCCTACGAGCAGTACTTC. This chain joins TRBV2 and TRBJ2-7; perhaps TRBD2 as D (6 bases). Germline V gives CDR1 SNHLY, CDR2 FYNNEI. The V end was cut by 7 bases, the J end by 1 base, with 20 bases between. The CDR3 has 16 residues.

A single count supports this clonotype. The chain is built from TRBV5-1 and TRBJ2-7; D perhaps matches TRBD2 (5 bases). Germline V lookup: CDR1 SGHRS, CDR2 YFSETQ. V dropped 4 bases and J dropped 7 bases, with 18 bases sitting between them. The CDR3 is made up of 14 amino acids. The CDR3 loop is CASSPLSRPGEQYF. The CDR3 bases are TGCGCCAGCAGCCCTCTATCCCGACCGGGGGAGCAGTACTTC.

This chain links TRBV9 with TRBJ2-3; D is unclear. The ends were cut back, 5 bases at V and 0 bases at J, with 10 bases in the middle. Germline CDR1 and CDR2: SGDLS and YYNGEE. The CDR3 has 14 amino acids. The CDR3 loop reads CASSLSDSTDTQYF. The CDR3 DNA follows: TGTGCCAGCAGTTTGTCGGATAGCACAGATACGCAGTATTTT.

The J gene is TRBJ2-5, the V gene TRBV27; D remains unclear. V lost 5 bases, J lost 1 base, and 14 bases lay in between. This CDR3 has 15 amino acids. The germline gives CDR1 MNHEY, CDR2 SMNVEV (reference sequence). The CDR3 reads CASSHRAPPQETQYF. Written as DNA, the CDR3 is TGTGCCAGCAGTCACAGAGCCCCTCCCCAAGAGACCCAGTACTTC.

The V gene is TRBV7-2, the J gene TRBJ2-5; D not resolved. Trimming took off 0 bases at V and 5 bases at J, with 10 bases between the two ends. CDR3 size: 14 residues. Germline CDR1 reads SGHTA; CDR2 reads FQGNSA. CDR3 residues: CASSLAFVRETQYF. CDR3 DNA: TGTGCCAGCAGCTTAGCGTTTGTCCGGGAGACCCAGTACTTC.

V gene TRBV7-9 combines with J gene TRBJ2-3, with D tentatively TRBD1 (5 bases). Trimming pared 5 bases from V and 4 bases from J, leaving 13 bases between. CDR3 size: 14 residues. Germline V lookup: CDR1 SEHNR, CDR2 FQNEAQ (reference sequence). The CDR3 coding sequence is TGTGCCAGCAGCCTAAACCAGGGATCAGATACGCAGTATTTT. It specifies CASSLNQGSDTQYF.

This clonotype was seen a handful of times. The rearrangement joins TRBV7-2 to TRBJ2-7; D call uncertain. The CDR3 totals 15 residues. The germline V gene has CDR1 SGHTA and CDR2 FQGNSA. V was pared by 2 bases and J by 1 base, with 12 bases between. Written as DNA, the CDR3 is TGTGCCAGCAGCTTACACCCGGGCCAATCCTACGAGCAGTACTTC. Translation gives CASSLHPGQSYEQYF.